The 25 T cell receptor beta chains in this list originate from one sample, sequenced in a study of blood T cell repertoires in COVID-19. The repertoire was sequenced with immunoSEQ multiplex PCR; TCRdb's copy has only in-frame clones and lacks some. The sample lists under 250,000 clones, approximately 86% occurring once. The sequenced sample consisted of peripheral blood. These receptors came from a woman of 80 years or more with acute or convalescent COVID-19.

J is TRBJ2-2 and V is TRBV10-3; 10 bases match TRBD1. Per the germline V gene, CDR1 is ENHRY and CDR2 is SYGVKD. CDR3 length equals 15 residues. The J segment lost 9 bases and the V segment lost 3 bases, leaving 7 bases of the junction unmatched. CDR3: CAISDSTGGKWELFF. In DNA, the CDR3 is TGTGCCATCAGTGACTCGACAGGGGGCAAGTGGGAGCTGTTTTTT.

J is TRBJ1-5 and V is TRBV2; 7 bases agree with TRBD1. The germline V gene encodes CDR1 SNHLY and CDR2 FYNNEI. This CDR3 is built from 14 residues. V shed 6 bases, J shed 3 bases, and the junction held 5 bases outside the gene matches. This CDR3 is CASRQDRDNQPQHF. CDR3 sequence (DNA): TGTGCCAGCAGACAAGACAGGGACAATCAGCCCCAGCATTTT.

CDR3 DNA: TGTGCCAGCAGCATCTCCGTTTATCGGGACAGGGACGAAAAACTGTTTTTT. Encoded protein: CASSISVYRDRDEKLFF. The J gene is TRBJ1-4, the V gene TRBV3-1 (or the pseudogene TRBV3-2); 9 nucleotides agree with TRBD1. V shed 5 bases, J shed 8 bases, and the junction held 15 bases outside the gene matches. The CDR3 loop spans 17 amino acids. CDR1 and CDR2 (germline): LGHDT, YNNKEL (reference sequence).

The chain recombines TRBV20-1 with TRBJ2-7; D remains ambiguous. In germline, CDR1 is DFQATT, CDR2 SNEGSKA (reference sequence). Trimming removed 3 bases from V and 0 bases from J, with 12 bases in between. The CDR3 is 14 amino acids. CDR3 residues: CSASGLDSSYEQYF. CDR3 nucleotide sequence: TGCAGTGCTAGTGGTCTCGATAGCTCCTACGAGCAGTACTTC.

The chain couples TRBV18 to TRBJ1-5; D is ambiguous. Between the trimmed V and J ends, which lost 2 bases and 5 bases, there was a span of 16 bases. Germline CDR1 reads KGHSH; CDR2 reads LQKENI. The CDR3 has 16 amino acids. The CDR3 protein is CASSPVEQRGDQPQHF. The DNA for the CDR3 is TGTGCCAGCTCACCAGTGGAGCAGAGAGGAGATCAGCCCCAGCATTTT.

The chain carries TRBV6-5 and TRBJ1-2, with 9 bases identical to TRBD1. CDR1 is MNHEY, CDR2 SVGAGI, per germline. The CDR3 has 14 residues. With V trimmed by 6 bases and J by 8 bases, 10 bases remained unmatched. CDR3 coding DNA: TGTGCCAGCAGCCCAAGTACAGGGGGCGGCGGCTACACCTTC. It specifies CASSPSTGGGGYTF.

The chain joins TRBV10-1 to TRBJ1-3, with unresolved D. CDR3 length equals 10 residues. Germline V gene lookup returns CDR1 WNHNN and CDR2 SYGVQD (reference sequence). The V end was cut by 10 bases, the J end by 3 bases, with 4 bases between. The CDR3 loop is CATCGNTIYF. CDR3 DNA sequence: TGCGCCACCTGTGGAAACACCATATATTTT.

The chain has TRBV4-3 and TRBJ1-2, with 9 nucleotides matching TRBD1. The germline V gene has CDR1 LGHNA and CDR2 YSLEER. The V and J ends lost 4 bases and 7 bases, in that order; junction bases with no gene match: 10. There are 15 residues in the CDR3. CDR3 in DNA: TGCGCCAGCAGCCCATCCGGGACAGGGTTTTTTGGCTACACCTTC. Its protein is CASSPSGTGFFGYTF.

The genes are TRBV10-3 and TRBJ2-2; possibly TRBD2 for D (6 bases). Looked up from germline, CDR1 is ENHRY and CDR2 is SYGVKD. The CDR3 loop spans 15 amino acids. Trimming left V 6 bases short and J 4 bases short, with 15 bases between. The CDR3 DNA is TGTGCCATCAGCCTGCGGGACTCCCGCACCGGGGAGCTGTTTTTT. This encodes CAISLRDSRTGELFF.

This chain uses TRBV9 with TRBJ1-3; D is ambiguous. Deletions cut 0 bases from V and 0 bases from J, with 10 bases between. The germline gives CDR1 SGDLS, CDR2 YYNGEE. The CDR3 sequence is 16 residues long. The CDR3 nucleotides read TGTGCCAGCAGCGTAGAAAGTTCCAGCTCTGGAAACACCATATATTTT. Its translation is CASSVESSSSGNTIYF.

The chain is built from TRBV24-1 and TRBJ1-5; D is possibly TRBD1 (6 bases). The CDR3 covers 19 residues. V was clipped by 1 base and J by 0 bases, with 18 bases between them. Germline-derived CDR1 and CDR2 are KGHDR and SFDVKD. The CDR3 spells CATSDFRTVGPNSNQPQHF. The CDR3 nucleotides are TGTGCCACCAGTGATTTCCGGACAGTGGGCCCGAATAGCAATCAGCCCCAGCATTTT.

The chain carries TRBV2 and TRBJ1-2, with D unclear. The length of the CDR3 is 14 residues. Germline loops: CDR1 SNHLY, CDR2 FYNNEI. Between the trimmed V and J ends, which lost 4 bases and 2 bases, there was a span of 11 bases. CDR3 coding DNA: TGTGCCAGCAGTGCCGCGGAGGCAAACTATGGCTACACCTTC. Translated, it gives CASSAAEANYGYTF.

To note about this clone: The same CDR3 is also encoded by other DNA sequences in this sample. V gene TRBV5-4 combines with J gene TRBJ2-2; 11 bases are shared with TRBD2. Germline loops: CDR1 SGHNT, CDR2 YYREEE (reference sequence). Trimming at V came to 4 bases and at J to 4 bases, leaving 3 bases not matched to a gene. CDR3 size: 15 residues. The DNA of the CDR3 is TGTGCCAGCAGCCCTGGGACTAGCGGCACCGGGGAGCTGTTTTTT. This codes for CASSPGTSGTGELFF.

The chain carries TRBV12-3 or TRBV12-4 and TRBJ1-4; D not certain. This CDR3 spans 12 amino acids. V dropped 6 bases and J dropped 11 bases, with 13 bases sitting between them. The CDR3 DNA reads TGTGCCAGCAGCAATCTATTCGAGAAACTGTTTTTT. Residues: CASSNLFEKLFF.

This clone was detected a few times. The rearrangement joins TRBV5-4 to TRBJ1-1, with a possible D match to TRBD1 (6 bases). With 3 bases removed from V and 0 bases from J, the gap between germline ends came to 9 bases. The CDR3 is 14 residues long. Germline V gives CDR1 SGHNT, CDR2 YYREEE (reference sequence). For the CDR3, the DNA is TGTGCCAGCAGCTCGGGGACATTGAACACTGAAGCTTTCTTT. Translating gives CASSSGTLNTEAFF.

The chain links TRBV7-3 to TRBJ2-3; 7 nucleotides agree with TRBD1. Germline V gene sequence: CDR1 SGHTA, CDR2 FQGTGA. V lost 5 bases, J lost 1 base, and 9 bases stayed unmatched. CDR3 length: 16 residues. The CDR3 region is CASSPDRVRGTDTQYF. The CDR3 nucleotides are TGTGCCAGCAGCCCCGACAGGGTCCGGGGCACAGATACGCAGTATTTT. Filled out from reference TRBV7-3 and TRBJ2-3, the complete variable domain reads GAGVSQTPSNKVTEKGKYVELRCDPISGHTALYWYRQSLGQGPEFLIYFQGTGAADDSGLPNDRFFAVRPEGSVSTLKIQRTERGDSAVYLCASSPDRVRGTDTQYFGPGTRLTVL.

This clone came up a few times. The chain recombines TRBV28 with TRBJ2-7; maybe TRBD1 (6 bases). This CDR3 spans 15 amino acids. The V gene's germline CDR1 is MDHEN and CDR2 SYDVKM. V dropped 5 bases and J dropped 3 bases, with 17 bases sitting between them. CDR3 loop: CASSITGSISYEQYF. The CDR3, as DNA: TGTGCCAGCAGTATCACAGGGAGTATTAGCTACGAGCAGTACTTC.

The chain employs TRBV11-2 and TRBJ2-3; D call uncertain. Between the trimmed V and J ends, which lost 1 base and 1 base, there was a span of 12 bases. This CDR3 comprises 16 residues. Looked up from germline, CDR1 is SGHAT and CDR2 is FQNNGV. The CDR3, as DNA: TGTGCCAGCAGCTTAGCGCGGCGAGTGGGCACAGATACGCAGTATTTT. This gives the protein CASSLARRVGTDTQYF.

The gene calls are TRBV7-2 and TRBJ1-2; tentatively, D is TRBD1 (6 bases). This CDR3 comprises 13 residues. Germline V gene sequence: CDR1 SGHTA, CDR2 FQGNSA. V gave up 6 bases and J gave up 3 bases, with 11 bases separating them. Here the CDR3 reads CASSLRTDYGYTF. Here the CDR3 DNA reads TGTGCCAGCAGTCTGCGGACAGACTATGGCTACACCTTC.

This clone has only one observation. V is TRBV28 and J is TRBJ1-2; D not certain. Trimming took off 5 bases at V and 3 bases at J, with 10 bases between the two ends. This CDR3 has 13 residues. Germline CDR1 is MDHEN and CDR2 is SYDVKM. The DNA for the CDR3 is TGTGCCAGCAGTACTTCCCTCTACTATGGCTACACCTTC. Protein sequence: CASSTSLYYGYTF.

The chain links TRBV28 to TRBJ2-7; tentative D call: TRBD1 (6 bases). The CDR3 has 12 amino acids. Trimming took 4 bases from V and 5 from J, leaving 9 bases between them. The germline CDR1 and CDR2 sequences are MDHEN and SYDVKM. The CDR3 sequence: CASSSHRDEQYF. In DNA, the CDR3 is TGTGCCAGCAGTTCCCACAGGGACGAGCAGTACTTC.

The gene calls are TRBV9 and TRBJ1-1; TRBD1 is a possible D gene (5 bases). V lost 4 bases, J lost 2 bases, and 15 bases lay in between. Germline CDR1 reads SGDLS; CDR2 reads YYNGEE. This CDR3 is 15 amino acids long. The CDR3 DNA is TGTGCCAGCAGCCTTGACCTCGACAGAAACACTGAAGCTTTCTTT. Encoded protein: CASSLDLDRNTEAFF.

About this clone: Distinct nucleotide sequences in the sample also encode this CDR3. The chain is built from TRBV7-9 and TRBJ1-2; unclear D gene. Trimming cost V 1 base and J 0 bases, with 6 bases left between them. CDR1 and CDR2 from the germline V gene are SEHNR and FQNEAQ (reference sequence). CDR3 length equals 14 residues. The CDR3 region is CASSLGASNYGYTF. In nucleotides, the CDR3 is TGTGCCAGCAGCTTAGGAGCCTCTAACTATGGCTACACCTTC.

DNA of the CDR3: TGTGCCAGCTCACCATCCGGGGGCTCTGGAAACACCATATATTTT. The encoded protein is CASSPSGGSGNTIYF. The V and J genes are TRBV18 and TRBJ1-3; possibly TRBD1 for D (5 bases). This CDR3 comprises 15 residues. V lost 2 bases and J lost 0, with 8 bases in between. Germline CDR1 reads KGHSH; CDR2 reads LQKENI. The full variable domain, completed using reference TRBV18 and TRBJ1-3, is NAGVMQNPRHLVRRRGQEARLRCSPMKGHSHVYWYRQLPEEGLKFMVYLQKENIIDESGMPKERFSAEFPKEGPSILRIQQVVRGDSAAYFCASSPSGGSGNTIYFGEGSWLTVV.

The chain has TRBV5-1 and TRBJ2-3; no clear D. V was trimmed by 2 bases and J by 2 bases, leaving 6 bases between them. Germline CDR1 is SGHRS and CDR2 is YFSETQ. The CDR3 extends over 13 amino acids. The CDR3 loop reads CASSFPNTDTQYF. CDR3 coding DNA: TGCGCCAGCAGCTTCCCCAACACAGATACGCAGTATTTT.